The present TCR beta chain was sequenced within a study of T-cell reconstitution after alpha-beta-depleted transplantation in children. Study results and caveats: Diversity of TCRbeta at day 60 was high in some patients, arising from surviving recipient T cells and thymic progenitors. Reportedly, roughly two months post-transplant, alpha-beta T cells arose from several hundred expanded graft clones. Fresh T-cell production supplied most of the T-cell counts and diversity seen one year after transplant.

Preparing the TCRbeta library involved the use of unique molecular identifiers. TCRdb reprocessed the PCR reads with MiXCR, giving one entry per CDR3 protein. This sample carries a few hundred thousand distinct CDR3 sequences, approximately 30% of them seen once, and the ten largest clones take less than 40%. This clonotype has more than one count but fewer than ten. Its antigen is unknown. V shed 5 bases and J shed 3 bases, with 14 bases lying between them. CDR3 length: 14 residues. CDR1 and CDR2 (germline): SGHRS, YFSETQ. The sequencing here drew on PBMCs, taken before TCRalphabeta/CD19-depleted stem cell transplant. This chain joins TRBV5-1 and TRBJ2-5, with D maybe TRBD1 (5 bases). This clonotype was sampled from a boy younger than two with Wiskott-Aldrich syndrome, due to receive a stem cell transplant. CDR3 sequence: CASSPDSLEETQYF. Written as DNA, the CDR3 is TGCGCCAGCAGTCCTGACAGTTTGGAAGAGACCCAGTACTTC.